This T cell receptor (beta chain) derives from a study of blood T cell repertoires in COVID-19. Study context: Samples came from the United States, Italy and Spain, spanning acute and convalescent COVID-19. From T cells, B-cell-depleted T cells, or PBMCs came the material, which was cDNA or gDNA.

Per the original data handling: The authors estimated nucleated cell counts from reference gene primer amplification. The data were produced by immunoSEQ multiplex PCR, yet TCRdb's version contains in-frame clones alone and is incomplete. V and J calls and clone size are those listed in that table; D and trimming were worked out from the DNA. In the table there are under 80,000 clones, around 90% of which are singletons. V was clipped by 6 bases and J by 0 bases, with 10 bases between them. The CDR3 is 14 amino acids. CDR1 is SNHLY, CDR2 FYNNEI, per germline. The sample was peripheral blood. The sequence was obtained from a human donor in a cohort sampled during active COVID-19. The gene calls are TRBV2 and TRBJ2-3; weak D call: TRBD2 (6 bases). The CDR3 nucleotides read TGTGCCAGCAGAGCCGGGACTAGCACAGATACGCAGTATTTT. Protein sequence: CASRAGTSTDTQYF.